Listed here are 3 T cell receptor beta chains from one sample, sequenced in a study of T-cell memory formation after mild COVID-19 (dated by TCRdb to the early 2020s). Libraries were built with 5' RACE. Sequencing instrument: Illumina NovaSeq 6000. TCRdb redid the processing of the public reads, applying fastp at Q25 and MiXCR, and retained in-frame beta chains. Under each unique CDR3 protein, matching rows form one entry showing the most common genes and DNA. This sample gives 400,000 or so distinct CDR3 sequences in total; 15% to 20% of them show up just once. The top ten hold about 8.8% of the sample. Sequencing was done on a sample of PBMCs or a T cell subset sorted from them (not recorded which). These TCRs come from an adult woman who had mild COVID-19 (a few samples of this study predate the infection). The sample titles of this study are shuffled in the database, so cell type and time point are left out; the donor was told from shared clones.

This clonotype appeared a few times. Just one base apart from a much larger clone, this may be a read error. This chain links TRBV6-2 or TRBV6-3 with TRBJ2-7; D unclear. Between the trimmed V and J ends, which lost 2 bases and 3 bases, there was a span of 2 bases. The CDR3 runs 11 residues. Germline assignment: CDR1 MNHEY and CDR2 SVGEGT. CDR3 sequence reads: CASSYIYEQYF. CDR3 in DNA: TGTGCCAGCAGTTACATCTACGAGCAGTACTTC.

The V and J genes are TRBV30 and TRBJ1-2; D is unclear. Germline-derived CDR1 and CDR2 are GTSNPN and SVGIG (reference sequence). This CDR3 has 13 residues. V shed 3 bases and J shed 3 bases, with 11 bases lying between them. The CDR3 coding sequence is TGTGCCTGGAGCTCCCCCGGCCACTATGGCTACACCTTC. As protein: CAWSSPGHYGYTF. Full variable domain (remainder filled in from reference TRBV30 and TRBJ1-2): SQTIHQWPATLVQPVGSPLSLECTVEGTSNPNLYWYRQAAGRGLQLLFYSVGIGQISSEVPQNLSASRPQDRQFILSSKKLLLSDSGFYLCAWSSPGHYGYTFGSGTRLTVV.

This clonotype was counted once. The V call is TRBV7-2, the J call TRBJ2-4; TRBD2 is a possible D gene (5 bases). This CDR3 spans 15 amino acids. Trimming took off 2 bases at V and 10 bases at J, with 18 bases between the two ends. CDR1 SGHTA and CDR2 FQGNSA come from the germline V gene. The CDR3 spells CASSLTPSSERIQYF. The CDR3 DNA follows: TGTGCCAGCAGCTTAACCCCTAGTAGCGAACGGATTCAGTACTTC.